What follows is one T cell receptor (beta chain) and its context. The data originate from a study of blood T cell repertoires in COVID-19. Study information: The cDNA or gDNA used as material had been derived from T cells, B-cell-depleted T cells, or PBMCs.

The authors' processing: Reference gene primers were amplified, and this amplification served to estimate nucleated cell counts. Assay: immunoSEQ multiplex PCR; the TCRdb copy retains only in-frame clones and omits some. V, J and clone size are taken as reported in that table, and D and trimming were inferred from the DNA itself. The sample records some 180,000 clones, 80% to 90% being singletons. V was shortened by 1 base and J by 10 bases, with 5 bases between the two germline ends. The CDR3 is made up of 12 amino acids. Germline V gives CDR1 SGHVS, CDR2 FQNEAQ. Sequencing input: peripheral blood. The genes are TRBV7-8 and TRBJ1-6; D is unresolved. The TCR comes from a woman aged 80 or older with acute or convalescent COVID-19. The CDR3 nucleotides read TGTGCCAGCAGCTTAGTGAGCTCACCCCTCCACTTT. This translates into CASSLVSSPLHF.